The clone carrying this TCR beta chain came up a few times. The CDR3 is made up of 14 amino acids. Per germline, CDR1 SGHRS and CDR2 YFSETQ. Trimming shortened V by 1 base and J by 4 bases, and 8 bases separated the two germline ends. Unique molecular identifiers were incorporated when the TCRbeta library was constructed. TCRdb used MiXCR to reprocess the PCR reads, holding one entry per CDR3 protein. Of some 500,000 distinct CDR3 sequences in the sample, about 30% were seen once. The source of the sample is a study of T-cell reconstitution after alpha-beta-depleted transplantation in children. The source material was PBMCs from the stem cell graft donor, sampled from the stem cell graft. The TCR was taken from a human donor who donated a stem cell graft to a child with aplastic anemia. This chain connects TRBV5-1 to TRBJ2-2, with D unclear. CDR3 sequence reads: CASSLKSGTGELFF. The DNA for the CDR3 is TGCGCCAGCAGCTTGAAGAGTGGCACCGGGGAGCTGTTTTTT.